A selection of T cell receptor beta chains follows, all from one sample in a study of T cell changes during pregnancy in multiple sclerosis. The assay was immunoSEQ multiplex PCR, and TCRdb's table has in-frame clones only and misses some. This table holds tens of thousands of clones, 92% found once. Sequencing used CD4+ T cells from peripheral blood mononuclear cells, obtained before pregnancy. Source of these receptors: a female donor with multiple sclerosis, enrolled in a pregnancy study. CDR3s include the opening cysteine and the closing phenylalanine or tryptophan. The D gene is left open where the match is weak. Part of the rows lack a size; the others show once, few, many or a class for expanded clones.

.,TRBV15,TRBJ1-5,.,CATSREKGATQPQHF,TGTGCCACCAGCAGAGAGAAAGGGGCAACGCAGCCCCAGCATTTT
TRBD2,TRBV9,TRBJ2-5,.,CASSVGLAGKEQETQYF,TGTGCCAGCAGCGTAGGGCTAGCGGGGAAAGAACAAGAGACCCAGTACTTC
TRBD2,TRBV4-2,TRBJ2-7,once,CASSQGLAGGNEQYF,TGTGCCAGCAGTCAAGGACTAGCGGGAGGTAATGAGCAGTACTTC
TRBD1,TRBV28,TRBJ2-7,.,CASRAGTGYFFEQYF,TGTGCCAGCAGGGCCGGGACAGGGTATTTTTTCGAGCAGTACTTC
TRBD1,TRBV2,TRBJ2-2,.,CASSRSRGGYDTGELFF,TGTGCCAGCAGCCGGTCTAGAGGGGGCTATGACACCGGGGAGCTGTTTTTT
TRBD1,TRBV10-3,TRBJ1-1,.,CAISHDRGTEAFF,TGTGCCATCAGTCACGACAGGGGCACTGAAGCTTTCTTT
.,TRBV5-8,TRBJ2-1,.,CASSLSRGSGNEQFF,TGTGCCAGCAGCTTGAGTAGGGGGTCCGGCAATGAGCAGTTCTTC
.,TRBV5-1,TRBJ2-2,.,CASSLRETGELFF,TGCGCCAGCAGCTTGCGGGAAACCGGGGAGCTGTTTTTT
TRBD1,TRBV6-1,TRBJ2-3,.,CASSARTGPDTQYF,TGTGCCAGCAGTGCGCGGACAGGCCCAGATACGCAGTATTTT
TRBD1,TRBV6-1,TRBJ1-2,.,CASSEALGTGLSYTF,TGTGCCAGCAGTGAGGCGCTCGGGACAGGGCTAAGCTACACCTTC
.,TRBV25-1,TRBJ1-2,.,CASSSRLRGGYGYTF,TGTGCCAGCAGTAGTCGCCTGCGAGGGGGCTATGGCTACACCTTC
TRBD2,TRBV20-1,TRBJ2-5,.,CSARREETQYF,TGCAGTGCTAGGCGGGAGGAGACCCAGTACTTC
.,TRBV28,TRBJ1-4,.,CASSLVRKKLFF,TGTGCCAGCAGTTTAGTCAGAAAGAAACTGTTTTTT
TRBD2,TRBV11-3,TRBJ2-1,once,CASSPASGEQFF,TGTGCCAGCAGCCCAGCTAGCGGTGAGCAGTTCTTC
.,TRBV5-1,TRBJ2-1,.,CASSLDGSSYNEQFF,TGCGCCAGCAGCTTGGACGGGAGTTCCTACAATGAGCAGTTCTTC
.,TRBV5-1,TRBJ2-7,.,CASSLSRGSYEQYF,TGCGCCAGCAGCTTATCGCGGGGTTCCTACGAGCAGTACTTC
TRBD2,TRBV27,TRBJ2-2,.,CASSSSGLAGAGELFF,TGTGCCAGCAGTTCATCGGGACTAGCGGGAGCCGGGGAGCTGTTTTTT
.,TRBV14,TRBJ2-1,.,CASSQEGGSSYNEQFF,TGTGCCAGCAGCCAAGAGGGGGGAAGCTCCTACAATGAGCAGTTCTTC
.,TRBV28,TRBJ2-1,.,CASRAGNEQFF,TGTGCCAGCAGGGCGGGCAATGAGCAGTTCTTC
TRBD2,TRBV27,TRBJ2-7,.,CASSWGGSYEQYF,TGTGCCAGCAGTTGGGGGGGGTCCTACGAGCAGTACTTC
.,TRBV2,TRBJ2-1,.,CASSAQVSMYNEQFF,TGTGCCAGCAGTGCACAGGTTTCTATGTACAATGAGCAGTTCTTC
.,TRBV28,TRBJ2-3,.,CASSFETALNTQYF,TGTGCCAGCAGTTTCGAGACAGCTTTAAATACGCAGTATTTT
.,TRBV6-5,TRBJ2-7,.,CASRQGIYEQYF,TGTGCCAGCAGGCAGGGGATCTACGAGCAGTACTTC
TRBD2,TRBV7-6,TRBJ2-5,.,CASSLGLAGVETQYF,TGTGCCAGCAGCTTGGGACTAGCGGGAGTAGAGACCCAGTACTTC
TRBD2,TRBV15,TRBJ2-1,.,CATTLAGGSYNEQFF,TGTGCCACCACACTAGCGGGAGGCTCCTACAATGAGCAGTTCTTC
.,TRBV29-1,TRBJ1-4,.,CSGGGRGNEKLFF,TGCAGCGGGGGGGGTAGGGGGAATGAAAAACTGTTTTTT
TRBD2,TRBV18,TRBJ2-2,.,CASSRGLAGDTGELFF,TGTGCCAGCTCCCGTGGACTAGCGGGGGACACCGGGGAGCTGTTTTTT
TRBD2,TRBV5-4,TRBJ2-4,.,CASSLVGGGPAKNIQYF,TGTGCCAGCAGCTTGGTGGGGGGAGGGCCAGCCAAAAACATTCAGTACTTC
TRBD2,TRBV5-1,TRBJ2-1,.,CASTPLAGAAYNEQFF,TGCGCCAGCACACCCTTAGCGGGAGCAGCATACAATGAGCAGTTCTTC
TRBD1,TRBV28,TRBJ2-6,once,CASSLIQGQGTGANVLTF,TGTGCCAGCAGTTTAATTCAGGGACAGGGAACTGGGGCCAACGTCCTGACTTTC
.,TRBV2,TRBJ1-1,few,CASSMTARIEAFF,TGTGCCAGCAGTATGACAGCTCGGATTGAAGCTTTCTTT
.,TRBV30,TRBJ1-1,.,CAWSPHKNTEAFF,TGTGCCTGGAGTCCCCACAAGAACACTGAAGCTTTCTTT
TRBD2,TRBV5-1,TRBJ2-5,.,CASSRGGLQETQYF,TGCGCCAGCAGCCGGGGGGGGCTGCAAGAGACCCAGTACTTC
.,TRBV6-5,TRBJ2-7,.,CASSFIQGPLYEQYF,TGTGCCAGCAGTTTCATACAGGGACCACTCTACGAGCAGTACTTC
.,TRBV5-8,TRBJ1-2,.,CASSFVGNYGYTF,TGTGCCAGCAGCTTTGTTGGCAACTATGGCTACACCTTC
.,TRBV10-1,TRBJ1-1,.,CASSRTGKYEEAFF,TGCGCCAGCAGTCGTACAGGGAAATACGAGGAAGCTTTCTTT
TRBD1,TRBV5-1,TRBJ2-1,.,CASSLRQGNGEQFF,TGCGCCAGCAGCTTGCGACAGGGGAACGGTGAGCAGTTCTTC
TRBD2,TRBV5-6,TRBJ2-5,once,CASSYLSGGPQETQYF,TGTGCCAGCAGCTACCTGTCGGGAGGGCCGCAGGAGACCCAGTACTTC
.,TRBV18,TRBJ1-5,.,CASTTGLSNQPQHF,TGTGCCAGCACCACAGGGTTGAGCAATCAGCCCCAGCATTTT
.,TRBV21-1,TRBJ1-5,few,CASSKDSSGQGAVNQPQHF,TGTGCCAGCAGCAAAGACTCATCAGGACAGGGGGCTGTCAATCAGCCCCAGCATTTT
TRBD1,TRBV15,TRBJ2-7,.,CATSKDRVSYEQYF,TGTGCCACCAGCAAAGACAGGGTGTCCTACGAGCAGTACTTC
TRBD2,TRBV28,TRBJ2-1,.,CASSLLREVYRNEQFF,TGTGCCAGCAGTTTATTGCGGGAGGTTTACAGGAATGAGCAGTTCTTC
TRBD1,TRBV19,TRBJ2-1,once,CASSIGRQGDVKEFF,TGTGCCAGTAGTATAGGACGGCAGGGGGATGTGAAGGAGTTCTTC
TRBD2,TRBV19,TRBJ2-2,.,CASSSPFGSGRASTGELFF,TGTGCCAGTAGCTCGCCCTTTGGGAGCGGGAGGGCCTCTACCGGGGAGCTGTTTTTT
.,TRBV27,TRBJ1-1,.,CASSLVGGQGPTEAFF,TGTGCCAGCAGTTTGGTGGGCGGGCAGGGGCCCACTGAAGCTTTCTTT
.,TRBV20-1,TRBJ2-1,.,CSASNNEQFF,TGCAGTGCTAGTAATAATGAGCAGTTCTTC
TRBD1,TRBV2,TRBJ2-7,.,CASSDYQGAIDEQYF,TGTGCCAGCAGTGACTACCAGGGGGCGATTGACGAGCAGTACTTC
.,TRBV18,TRBJ1-2,.,CASSQRGDDYGYTF,TGTGCCAGCTCCCAACGGGGGGACGACTATGGCTACACCTTC
.,TRBV4-1,TRBJ1-3,.,CASSQVAGSGNTIYF,TGCGCCAGCAGCCAAGTAGCCGGTTCTGGAAACACCATATATTTT
TRBD1,TRBV6-6,TRBJ2-3,.,CASSGTGGVSDTQYF,TGTGCCAGCAGTGGGACAGGGGGTGTCTCAGATACGCAGTATTTT
TRBD1,TRBV6-1,TRBJ2-5,.,CASSENRGNQETQYF,TGTGCCAGCAGTGAAAACAGGGGGAACCAAGAGACCCAGTACTTC
TRBD2,TRBV9,TRBJ2-3,.,CASSVVVGGPADTQYF,TGTGCCAGCAGCGTTGTGGTGGGAGGGCCCGCAGATACGCAGTATTTT
TRBD2,TRBV11-2,TRBJ2-7,once,CASSPPGLAGSYEQYF,TGTGCCAGCAGCCCCCCAGGGCTAGCGGGATCCTACGAGCAGTACTTC
.,TRBV6-6,TRBJ2-7,.,CASSRPSTGSGQYF,TGTGCCAGCAGCCGGCCCTCTACTGGGAGCGGTCAGTACTTC